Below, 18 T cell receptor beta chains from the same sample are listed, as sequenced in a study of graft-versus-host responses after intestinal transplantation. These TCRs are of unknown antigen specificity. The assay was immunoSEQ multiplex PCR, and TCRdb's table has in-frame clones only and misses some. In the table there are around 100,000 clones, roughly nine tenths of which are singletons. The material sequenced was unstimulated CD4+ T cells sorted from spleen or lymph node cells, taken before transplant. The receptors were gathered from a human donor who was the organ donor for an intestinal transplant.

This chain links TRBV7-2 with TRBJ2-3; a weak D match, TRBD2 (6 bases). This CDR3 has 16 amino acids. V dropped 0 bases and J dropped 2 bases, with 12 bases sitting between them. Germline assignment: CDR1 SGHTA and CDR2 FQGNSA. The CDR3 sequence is CASSLAGAGNTDTQYF. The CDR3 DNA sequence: TGTGCCAGCAGCTTAGCCGGGGCGGGGAACACAGATACGCAGTATTTT.

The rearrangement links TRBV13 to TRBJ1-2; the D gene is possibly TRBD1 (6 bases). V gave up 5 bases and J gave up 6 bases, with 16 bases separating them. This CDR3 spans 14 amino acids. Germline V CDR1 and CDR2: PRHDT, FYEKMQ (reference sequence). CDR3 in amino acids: CASSPRQGTNGYTF. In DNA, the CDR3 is TGTGCCAGCAGCCCAAGGCAGGGGACAAATGGCTACACCTTC. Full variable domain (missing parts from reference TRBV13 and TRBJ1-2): AAGVIQSPRHLIKEKRETATLKCYPIPRHDTVYWYQQGPGQDPQFLISFYEKMQSDKGSIPDRFSAQQFSDYHSELNMSSLELGDSALYFCASSPRQGTNGYTFGSGTRLTVV.

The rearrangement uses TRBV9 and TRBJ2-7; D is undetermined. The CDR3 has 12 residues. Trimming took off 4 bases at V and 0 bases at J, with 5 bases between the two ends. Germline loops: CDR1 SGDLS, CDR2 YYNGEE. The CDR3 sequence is CASSSGSYEQYF. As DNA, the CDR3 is TGTGCCAGCAGCTCCGGCTCCTACGAGCAGTACTTC.

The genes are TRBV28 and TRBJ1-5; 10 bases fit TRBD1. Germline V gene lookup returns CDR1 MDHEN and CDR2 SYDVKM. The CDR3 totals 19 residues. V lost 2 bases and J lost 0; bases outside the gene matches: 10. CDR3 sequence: CASSLSGTGVIGSNQPQHF. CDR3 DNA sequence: TGTGCCAGCAGTTTAAGTGGGACAGGGGTTATAGGTAGCAATCAGCCCCAGCATTTT.

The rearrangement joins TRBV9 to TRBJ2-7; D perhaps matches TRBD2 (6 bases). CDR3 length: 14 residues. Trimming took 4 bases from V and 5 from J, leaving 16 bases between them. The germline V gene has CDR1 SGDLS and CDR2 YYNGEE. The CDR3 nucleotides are TGTGCCAGCAGCTCAACGGCGGGGTGGGACGAGCAGTACTTC. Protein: CASSSTAGWDEQYF. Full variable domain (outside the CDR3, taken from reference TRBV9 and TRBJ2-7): DSGVTQTPKHLITATGQRVTLRCSPRSGDLSVYWYQQSLDQGLQFLIQYYNGEERAKGNILERFSAQQFPDLHSELNLSSLELGDSALYFCASSSTAGWDEQYFGPGTRLTVT.

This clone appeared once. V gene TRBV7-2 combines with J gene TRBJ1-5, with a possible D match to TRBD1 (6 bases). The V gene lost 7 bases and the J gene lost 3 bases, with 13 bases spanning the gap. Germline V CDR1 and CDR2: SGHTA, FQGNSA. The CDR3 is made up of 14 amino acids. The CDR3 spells CASTQTGFNQPQHF. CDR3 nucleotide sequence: TGTGCCAGCACCCAGACAGGATTCAATCAGCCCCAGCATTTT.

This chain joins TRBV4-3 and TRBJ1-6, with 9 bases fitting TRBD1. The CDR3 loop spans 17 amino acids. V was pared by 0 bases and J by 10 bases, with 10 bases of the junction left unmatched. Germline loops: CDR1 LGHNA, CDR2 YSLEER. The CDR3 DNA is TGCGCCAGCAGCCAAGATCTTGTCCGGGACAGGGTCTCACCCCTCCACTTT. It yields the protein CASSQDLVRDRVSPLHF.

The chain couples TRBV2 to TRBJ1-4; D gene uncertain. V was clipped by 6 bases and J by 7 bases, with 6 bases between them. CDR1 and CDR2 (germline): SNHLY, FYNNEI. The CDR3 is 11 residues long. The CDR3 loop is CASSLGEKLFF. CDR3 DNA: TGTGCCAGCAGCCTAGGTGAAAAACTGTTTTTT.

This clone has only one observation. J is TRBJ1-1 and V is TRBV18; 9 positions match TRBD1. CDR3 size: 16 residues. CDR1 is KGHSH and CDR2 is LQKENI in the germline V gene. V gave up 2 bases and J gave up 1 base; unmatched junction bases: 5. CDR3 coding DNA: TGTGCCAGCTCACCATTACACAGGGGGCCGAACACTGAAGCTTTCTTT. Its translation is CASSPLHRGPNTEAFF.

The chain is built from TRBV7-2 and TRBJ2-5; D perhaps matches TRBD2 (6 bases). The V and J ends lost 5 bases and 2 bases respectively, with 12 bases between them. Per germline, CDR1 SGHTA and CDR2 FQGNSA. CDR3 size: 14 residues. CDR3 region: CASSLGGGQETQYF. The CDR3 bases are TGTGCCAGCAGCCTAGGTGGGGGGCAAGAGACCCAGTACTTC.

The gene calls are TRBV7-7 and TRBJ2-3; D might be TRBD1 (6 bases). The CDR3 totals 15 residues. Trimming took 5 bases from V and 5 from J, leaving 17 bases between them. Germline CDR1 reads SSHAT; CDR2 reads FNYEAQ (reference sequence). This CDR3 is CASSPLGGEGDTQYF. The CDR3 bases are TGTGCCAGCAGCCCCCTAGGGGGAGAGGGAGATACGCAGTATTTT.

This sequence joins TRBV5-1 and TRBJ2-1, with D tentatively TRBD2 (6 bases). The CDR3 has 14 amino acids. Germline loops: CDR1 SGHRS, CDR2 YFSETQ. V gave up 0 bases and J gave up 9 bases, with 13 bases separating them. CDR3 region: CASSLVAGKGEQFF. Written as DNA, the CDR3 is TGCGCCAGCAGCTTGGTTGCGGGGAAGGGTGAGCAGTTCTTC.

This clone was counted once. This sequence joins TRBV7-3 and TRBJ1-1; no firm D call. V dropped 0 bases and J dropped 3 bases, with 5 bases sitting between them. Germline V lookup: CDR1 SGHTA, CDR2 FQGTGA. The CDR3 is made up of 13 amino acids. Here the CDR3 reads CASSLTADTEAFF. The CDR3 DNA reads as TGTGCCAGCAGCTTAACGGCGGACACTGAAGCTTTCTTT.

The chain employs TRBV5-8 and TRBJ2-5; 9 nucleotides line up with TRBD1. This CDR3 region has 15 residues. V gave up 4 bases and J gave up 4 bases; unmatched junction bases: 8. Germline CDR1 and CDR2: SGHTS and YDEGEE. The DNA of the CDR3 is TGTGCCAGCAGCCAGGGACAGGGAGAAACAGAGACCCAGTACTTC. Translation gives CASSQGQGETETQYF.

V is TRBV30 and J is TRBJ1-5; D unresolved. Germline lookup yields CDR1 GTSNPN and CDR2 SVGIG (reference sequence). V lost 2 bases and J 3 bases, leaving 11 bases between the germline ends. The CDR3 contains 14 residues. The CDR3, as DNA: TGTGCCTGGAGTAGAGGGCCTGTCAATCAGCCCCAGCATTTT. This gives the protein CAWSRGPVNQPQHF.

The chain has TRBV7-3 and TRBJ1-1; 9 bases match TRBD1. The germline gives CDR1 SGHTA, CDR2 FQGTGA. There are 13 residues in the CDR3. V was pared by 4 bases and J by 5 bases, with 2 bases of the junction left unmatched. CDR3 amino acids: CASSWTGVTEAFF. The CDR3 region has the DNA TGTGCCAGCAGCTGGACAGGGGTTACTGAAGCTTTCTTT.

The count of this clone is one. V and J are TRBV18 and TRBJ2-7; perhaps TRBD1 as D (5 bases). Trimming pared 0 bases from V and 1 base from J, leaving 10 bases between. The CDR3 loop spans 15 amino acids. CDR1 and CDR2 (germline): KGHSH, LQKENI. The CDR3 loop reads CASSPPSRASYEQYF. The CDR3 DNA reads TGTGCCAGCTCACCACCGTCCAGGGCTTCCTACGAGCAGTACTTC.

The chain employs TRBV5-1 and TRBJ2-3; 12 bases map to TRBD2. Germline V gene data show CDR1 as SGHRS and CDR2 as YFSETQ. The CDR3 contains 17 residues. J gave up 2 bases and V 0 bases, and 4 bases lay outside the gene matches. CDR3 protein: CASSLELAGGPTDTQYF. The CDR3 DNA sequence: TGCGCCAGCAGCTTGGAACTAGCGGGGGGACCCACAGATACGCAGTATTTT.